This T cell receptor beta chain was retrieved from a study of monozygotic twins with inflammatory bowel disease. Comment on this clonotype: Antigen unknown.

Germline loops: CDR1 MDHEN, CDR2 SYDVKM. The CDR3 contains 13 residues. Per sample, reverse transcription was split into eight reactions. TCRdb reprocessed the 5' RACE reads and reports one entry per CDR3 protein, with no DNA. The sample features under 350,000 distinct CDR3 sequences, with 5.6% in its top ten. Blood samples measuring about 2.5 ml were taken per donor. It was from whole blood, with no T cell sorting, that total RNA was isolated. Study observations and caveats: The authors could not tell different T cell subtypes apart.

The source is a human donor with ulcerative colitis or Crohn's disease, or a healthy co-twin of an affected twin (not recorded which). V is TRBV28 and J is TRBJ2-1; with no DNA, the TCRdb D assignment of TRBD2 cannot be verified. Sequencing was performed on blood. The CDR3 is CASSPADSGEQFF.